This TCR beta chain is drawn from a study of blood T cell repertoires in COVID-19. Per the original data handling: Estimation of nucleated cell counts relied on the amplification of reference gene primers. Repertoires were generated with immunoSEQ multiplex PCR, while TCRdb's copy carries only in-frame clones and drops some. Clone size and V and J calls were adopted from that table, with D and trimming inferred from the DNA. Here the sample spans approximately 230,000 clones, approximately 80% being singletons. This sequence originates from a man in his forties or fifties who had recovered from COVID-19. The specimen sequenced was PBMCs or T cells enriched from blood (not recorded which).

This chain's CDR3 is CASSLTSFGGNTEAFF. The CDR3 DNA reads TGTGCCAGCAGCCTGACAAGCTTCGGGGGGAACACTGAAGCTTTCTTT. The rearrangement uses TRBV28 and TRBJ1-1, with D tentatively TRBD1 (5 bases). Trimming stripped 6 bases from V and 1 base from J, with 18 bases between. Germline-derived CDR1 and CDR2 are MDHEN and SYDVKM. The CDR3 is 16 residues long.